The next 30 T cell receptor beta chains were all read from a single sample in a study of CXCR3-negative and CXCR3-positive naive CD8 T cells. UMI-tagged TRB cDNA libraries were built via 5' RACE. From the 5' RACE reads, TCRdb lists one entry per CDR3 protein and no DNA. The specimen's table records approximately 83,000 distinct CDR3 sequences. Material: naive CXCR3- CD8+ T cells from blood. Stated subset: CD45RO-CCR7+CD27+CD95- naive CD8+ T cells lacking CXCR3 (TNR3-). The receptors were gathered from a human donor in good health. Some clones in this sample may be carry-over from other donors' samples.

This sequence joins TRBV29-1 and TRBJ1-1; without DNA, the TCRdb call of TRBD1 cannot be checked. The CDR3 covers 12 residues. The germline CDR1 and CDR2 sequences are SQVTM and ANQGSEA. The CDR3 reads CSVDFGGTEAFF.

CDR3 sequence: CASSLVEAPNSPLHF. V usage is TRBV5-1 and J usage is TRBJ1-6. The V gene's germline CDR1 is SGHRS and CDR2 YFSETQ. The CDR3 length is 15 residues.

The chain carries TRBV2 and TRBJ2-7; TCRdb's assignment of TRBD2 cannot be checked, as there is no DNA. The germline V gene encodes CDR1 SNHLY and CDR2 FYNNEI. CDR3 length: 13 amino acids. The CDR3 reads CASLEGGIYEQYF.

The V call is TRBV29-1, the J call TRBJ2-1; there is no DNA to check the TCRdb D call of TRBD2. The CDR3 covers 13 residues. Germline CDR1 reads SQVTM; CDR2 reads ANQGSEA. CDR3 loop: CSAADYSYNEQFF.

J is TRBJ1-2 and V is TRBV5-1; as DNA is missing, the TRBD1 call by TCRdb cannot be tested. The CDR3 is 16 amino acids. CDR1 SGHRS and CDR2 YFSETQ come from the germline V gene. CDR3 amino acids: CASSLFPEQVNYGYTF.

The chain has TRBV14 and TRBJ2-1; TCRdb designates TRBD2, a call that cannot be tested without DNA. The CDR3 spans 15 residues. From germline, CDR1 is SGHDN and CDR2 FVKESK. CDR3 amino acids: CASSPKWLALNEQFF.

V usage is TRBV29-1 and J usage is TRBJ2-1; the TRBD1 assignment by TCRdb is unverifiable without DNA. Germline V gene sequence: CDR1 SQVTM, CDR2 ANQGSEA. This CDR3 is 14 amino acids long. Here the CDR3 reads CSANPVNRYNEQFF.

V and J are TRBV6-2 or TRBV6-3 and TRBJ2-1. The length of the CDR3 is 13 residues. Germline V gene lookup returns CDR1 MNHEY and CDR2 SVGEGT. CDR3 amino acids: CASSGDSFNEQFF.

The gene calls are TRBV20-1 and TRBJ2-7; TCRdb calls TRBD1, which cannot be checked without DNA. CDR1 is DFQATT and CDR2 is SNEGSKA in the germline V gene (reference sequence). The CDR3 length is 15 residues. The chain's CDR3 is CSARNRDRDVYEQYF.

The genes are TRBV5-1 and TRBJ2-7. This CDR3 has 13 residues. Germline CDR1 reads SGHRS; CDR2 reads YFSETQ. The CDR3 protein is CASSLSSPYEQYF.

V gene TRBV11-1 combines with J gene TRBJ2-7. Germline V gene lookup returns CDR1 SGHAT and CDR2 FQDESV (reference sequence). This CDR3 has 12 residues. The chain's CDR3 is CASRASVHEQYF.

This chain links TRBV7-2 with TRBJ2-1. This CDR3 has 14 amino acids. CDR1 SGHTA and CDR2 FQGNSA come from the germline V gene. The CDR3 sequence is CASRLIGAHNEQFF.

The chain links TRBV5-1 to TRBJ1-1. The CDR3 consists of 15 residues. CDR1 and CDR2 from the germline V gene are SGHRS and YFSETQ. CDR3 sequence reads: CASSLAGGLNTEAFF.

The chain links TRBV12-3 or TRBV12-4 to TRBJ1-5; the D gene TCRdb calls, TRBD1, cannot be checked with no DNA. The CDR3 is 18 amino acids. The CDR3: CASRHGDRQFYSNQPQHF.

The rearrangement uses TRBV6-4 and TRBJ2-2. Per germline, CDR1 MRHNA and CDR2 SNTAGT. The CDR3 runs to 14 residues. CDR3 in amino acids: CASSDGGNTGELFF.

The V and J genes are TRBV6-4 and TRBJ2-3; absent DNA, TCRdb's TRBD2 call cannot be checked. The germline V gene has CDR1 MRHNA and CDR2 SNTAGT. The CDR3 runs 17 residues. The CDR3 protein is CASSENFPGLSTDTQYF.

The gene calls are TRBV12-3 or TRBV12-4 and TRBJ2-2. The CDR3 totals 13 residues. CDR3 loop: CASSHSGPGELFF.

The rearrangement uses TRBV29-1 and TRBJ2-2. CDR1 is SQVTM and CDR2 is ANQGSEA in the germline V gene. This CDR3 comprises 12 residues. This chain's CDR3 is CSVPAETGELFF.

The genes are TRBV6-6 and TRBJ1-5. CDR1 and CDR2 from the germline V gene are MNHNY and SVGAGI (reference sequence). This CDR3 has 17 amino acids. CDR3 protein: CASSYWPNGGSNQPQHF.

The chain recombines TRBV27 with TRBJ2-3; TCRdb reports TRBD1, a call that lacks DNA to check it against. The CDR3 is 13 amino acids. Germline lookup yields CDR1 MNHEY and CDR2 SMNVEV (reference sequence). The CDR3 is CASSQGAPDTQYF.

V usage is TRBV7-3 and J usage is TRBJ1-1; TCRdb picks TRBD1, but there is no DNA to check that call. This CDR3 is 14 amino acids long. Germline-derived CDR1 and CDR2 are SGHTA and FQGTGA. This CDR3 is CASSSTGGVTEAFF. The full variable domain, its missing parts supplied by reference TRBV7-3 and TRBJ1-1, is GAGVSQTPSNKVTEKGKYVELRCDPISGHTALYWYRQSLGQGPEFLIYFQGTGAADDSGLPNDRFFAVRPEGSVSTLKIQRTERGDSAVYLCASSSTGGVTEAFFGQGTRLTVV.

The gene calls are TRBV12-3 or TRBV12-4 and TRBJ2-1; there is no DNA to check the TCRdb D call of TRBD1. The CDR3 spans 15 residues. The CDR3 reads CASWNRDPDDNEQFF.

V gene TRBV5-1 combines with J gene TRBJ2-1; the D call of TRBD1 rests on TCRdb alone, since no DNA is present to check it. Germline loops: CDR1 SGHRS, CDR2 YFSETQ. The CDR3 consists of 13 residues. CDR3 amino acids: CASSLDWGAEQFF.

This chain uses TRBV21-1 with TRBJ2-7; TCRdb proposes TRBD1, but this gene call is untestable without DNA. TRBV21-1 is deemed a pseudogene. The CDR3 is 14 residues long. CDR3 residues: CASSDRGRLYEQYF.

This chain's CDR3 is CSVGGDSDLFYEQYF. This sequence joins TRBV29-1 and TRBJ2-7. The CDR3 covers 15 residues. Germline values: CDR1 SQVTM, CDR2 ANQGSEA.

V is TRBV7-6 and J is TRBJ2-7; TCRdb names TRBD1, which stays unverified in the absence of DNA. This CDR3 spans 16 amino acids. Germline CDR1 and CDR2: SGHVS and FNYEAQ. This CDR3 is CASSLAPGTGAGEQYF. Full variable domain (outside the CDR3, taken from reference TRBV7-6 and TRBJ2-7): GAGVSQSPRYKVTKRGQDVALRCDPISGHVSLYWYRQALGQGPEFLTYFNYEAQQDKSGLPNDRFSAERPEGSISTLTIQRTEQRDSAMYRCASSLAPGTGAGEQYFGPGTRLTVT.

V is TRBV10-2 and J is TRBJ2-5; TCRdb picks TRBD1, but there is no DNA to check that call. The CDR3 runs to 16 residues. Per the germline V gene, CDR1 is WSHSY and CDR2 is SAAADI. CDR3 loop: CASSEPTGQGSYEQYF.

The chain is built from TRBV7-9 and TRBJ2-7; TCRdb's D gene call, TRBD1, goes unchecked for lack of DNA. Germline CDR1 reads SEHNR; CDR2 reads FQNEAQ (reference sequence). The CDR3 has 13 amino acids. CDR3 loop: CASSPGAGDEQYF. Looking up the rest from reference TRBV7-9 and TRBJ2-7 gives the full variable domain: DTGVSQNPRHKITKRGQNVTFRCDPISEHNRLYWYRQTLGQGPEFLTYFQNEAQLEKSRLLSDRFSAERPKGSFSTLEIQRTEQGDSAMYLCASSPGAGDEQYFGPGTRLTVT.

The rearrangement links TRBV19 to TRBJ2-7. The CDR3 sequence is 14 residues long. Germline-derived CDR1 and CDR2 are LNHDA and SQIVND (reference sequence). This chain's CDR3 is CASSIADSSYEQYF.

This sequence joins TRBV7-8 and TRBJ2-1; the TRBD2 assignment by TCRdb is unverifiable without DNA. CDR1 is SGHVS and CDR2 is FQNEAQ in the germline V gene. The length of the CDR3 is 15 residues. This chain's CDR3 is CASSLVGGGPNEQFF.